This T cell receptor beta chain came from a study of cytomegalovirus exposure and HLA in healthy donors (dated by TCRdb to about 2017). Study-level background: According to an earlier analysis of 587 of the donors, roughly 180 million T cells yielded roughly 110 million unique TCR beta sequences and 276 Gb of sequence data. An early release that covered 640 HLA-typed donors contained 300 to 350 gigabases of sequencing data and tens of millions of unique TCR sequences. Of the 300 to 450 genotyped donors, less than 90% were placed in the genetic ancestry cluster associated with self-reported Caucasian donors. The study was designed to test whether signatures of past pathogen exposure could be identified by cataloging public T cell receptors. The study used immunosequencing to profile the T cell repertoires of approximately 640 subjects and linked those repertoires to cytomegalovirus serostatus. A separate validation cohort of roughly 130 different subjects was used in addition to the roughly 720-subject first cohort. To predict cytomegalovirus infection status, the study brought together high-throughput TCR immunosequencing, statistical association of individual TCRs with disease status, and machine learning. A later analysis re-analyzed previously published TCR beta repertoires from 550 to 700 donors and added high-resolution HLA genotyping to study TCR occurrence patterns. The later analysis used no new phenotypic data to find candidate immune exposures, relying instead on TCR beta sequences and their occurrence across donors. An earlier analysis of approximately 640 of the donors applied high-throughput TCR beta sequencing to assess whether each TCR beta V gene segment acted as functional or pseudogenic. Donor age, sex, ethnicity and CMV serostatus were compiled alongside the repertoire data. Genome-wide SNP genotypes for about 55% of the roughly 670 donors were used in a later genetic analysis, which treated that subset as a discovery cohort. All discovery cohort repertoires had been generated using a single sequencing platform. Class I and class II HLA loci were covered by the typing at four-digit resolution. The number of donors typed differed by locus, with 629-630 for A, B, C, DRB1 and DQB1, 522 for DQA1, approximately 580 for DPA1, and some 440 for DPB1. About 5 DR-DQ haplotypes were handled as single units for association and clustering, since linkage in the cohort was strong. On average, 235,054 unique TCR beta nucleotide sequences were sequenced per donor among 398 genotyped donors of the cohort, with approximately 18% of those sequences being non-productive.

This clone appeared a single time. The antigen this receptor binds is unknown. One base away there is no much larger clone; base qualities are not given. The cohort consisted of hundreds of healthy bone marrow donors. At the time of sampling, all cohort members were nominally healthy, though unrecorded immune exposures were likely present. The donor was CMV seropositive and belonged to the group of over 250 seropositive cohort members. Every donor gave a peripheral blood sample, and the peripheral blood mononuclear cells from that sample were used for TCR beta sequencing. Genomic DNA was extracted from the blood cell samples with the Qiagen DNeasy Blood Extraction Kit. Receptor libraries were prepared by the immunoSEQ multiplex PCR assay. For the multiplex PCR, a mixture combining 60 forward primers for TCR Vbeta segments and 13 reverse primers for TCR Jbeta segments was used. The CDR3 region of rearranged TCR beta genes was amplified from genomic DNA by a multiplex PCR assay. On the Illumina HiSeq System, the amplified TCR beta libraries were sequenced as 87-base-pair reads. On the study's bioinformatics: Across the 670 or so repertoires, a later analysis counted approximately 75 million unique TCR beta chains, roughly 11 million of which were shared by at least two donors. Raw reads were error-corrected and collapsed into unique sequences by a nearest-neighbor algorithm in which closely related sequences were merged to remove PCR and sequencing errors. Alignment of CDR3 sequences to IMGT reference sequences was used to assign V, D and J gene segments. For a sequence to be retained, at least a six-nucleotide match to both a V gene segment and a J gene segment was required. A rearrangement was called productive if the CDR3 had no stop codons and remained in frame with V and J, and every other rearrangement was called non-productive. CDR3 was defined according to IMGT convention as the region running from the second conserved V-encoded cysteine to the conserved J-encoded phenylalanine. The earlier analysis of about 530 of the donors excluded any sequence lacking an unambiguous match to a single V gene segment. An earlier analysis of about 600 of the donors called V segments functional above 56.7% productive rearrangements and segregating when the between-donor standard deviation exceeded 5%. A statistical classification framework was developed to diagnose cytomegalovirus status using the catalog of TCR beta chain sequences. In a later analysis, V and J genes were assigned by comparing TCR nucleotide sequences against IMGT/GENE-DB human TR gene sequences. The TCRdist pipeline was used in a later analysis to assign CDR3 sequences and most-parsimonious VDJ recombination scenarios. A later analysis defined each TCR beta chain by its CDR3 amino acid sequence plus V-gene family, and excluded reads lacking a unique V-gene family. To address suspected cross-contamination and a sequencing artifact, a later analysis removed some 620 highly shared, low-generation-probability nucleotide sequences. In a later analysis, a clonal expansion index was calculated for each public chain from normalized within-repertoire ranks of inferred template counts. Generation probabilities in a later analysis came from a VDJ recombination model fitted to out-of-frame rearrangements, and those results were checked against IGoR. Hypergeometric tests were used in a later analysis to score TCR-TCR, TCR-HLA and TCR-CMV co-occurrence, with a repertoire-size bias correction applied to the TCR pairs. A later analysis estimated false discovery rates by permuting HLA or CMV assignments 20 times. In a later analysis, co-occurring TCRs were grouped with DBSCAN, and TCRdist sequence similarity was added when clustering was performed within HLA-allele-positive subsets. Repertoires with fewer than 30,000 or more than 120,000 public chains were left out of co-occurrence clustering, as were five repertoires with anomalous nucleotide sharing. Not all clones reach the TCRdb copy of this immuneACCESS table, which keeps in-frame sequences only. Checked studies attribute under half of the gap to unresolved V genes and leave the rest unexplained. V, J and clone size were drawn from that table, and D and trimming were deduced from the DNA. This sample is represented by 45,000 to 65,000 clones; roughly 81% of them were singletons. 2.5% to 3% of the sample is held by the ten biggest clonotypes.

Broad study findings and their caveats: It was suggested by the authors that the approach could potentially be generalized to other disease states and immunological phenotypes. In a later analysis, several top co-occurrence clusters were reported to appear linked to parvovirus B19, influenza, CMV and Epstein-Barr virus. A later genetic analysis associated a missense DCLRE1C variant with V-gene and J-gene trimming of TCR beta chains, and an independent cohort replicated the association. Assigning TCR associations to individual alleles was difficult when HLA alleles, especially DR and DQ, strongly co-occurred. Roughly uniform sequencing depth across donors was assumed in presence/absence analyses, although this assumption may not hold. According to a later analysis, most CMV-associated TCR beta chains appeared to be HLA-restricted, and the HLA associations seemed to be driven largely by CMV exposure. Correlated functional status among segregating V segments might be attributable to linkage disequilibrium, but an unknown experimental factor could not be ruled out. The study listed 164 TCR beta chains as associated with cytomegalovirus. A later genetic analysis reported fewer N-insertions in productive TCRs among donors in an Asian-associated ancestry cluster than the roughly 640-donor mean. A further reported finding was that TCR beta sequences accurately predicted the HLA-A and HLA-B alleles for most subjects in the first cohort. Because HLA typing was unavailable for some donors at each locus, only the typed subset was used in association tests. A few of the identified cytomegalovirus-associated TCR beta chains were confirmed in vitro to be specific for cytomegalovirus antigens. Approximately 18 rarely observed V segments, including chromosome 9 orphons, were excluded from the earlier analysis of approximately 500 of the donors because counts were too low. A cluster of highly shared sequence variants was judged likely to represent a technical artifact of the sequencing pipeline. In a later analysis, HLA-associated TCR beta chains showed more clonal expansion and lower generation probabilities than non-associated chains that were equally common. Because the 87-base-pair reads could not distinguish some IMGT-functional V segments, including TRBV6-2 and TRBV6-3, those segments were excluded. Only TCR beta chains were sequenced in this cohort, and the absence of alpha or paired-chain data limited detectable features. In a later analysis, the rate of TCR association differed among HLA loci, with DRB1 alleles having the most associated TCRs and HLA-C alleles having the fewest. Immune exposure information for the cohort was limited to CMV serostatus. In an earlier analysis of roughly 500 of the donors, most TCR beta V segments appeared in productive rearrangements about 90% or about 30% of the time, broadly matching IMGT annotations. Specific HLA alleles were associated with more than 15,000 TCR beta sequences at a false discovery rate of 0.05 in a later analysis. Most TCR sequences were observed very rarely across donors, whereas some public TCRs were present in many individuals. The classifier was reported to diagnose cytomegalovirus status with high specificity and sensitivity in both the original and validation cohorts.

The CDR3 measures 15 amino acids from cysteine to phenylalanine. Only CDR3 DNA is held: 45 bases, read in frame from base 1. CDR1 MNHEY and CDR2 SVGAGI are derived from the germline V gene. Trimming removed 6 bases from V and 6 bases from J; the gene matches leave 10 bases unexplained. The receptor was derived from a woman aged 40 to 50 in good health and CMV-seropositive. The sequenced sample consisted of PBMCs. The chain employs TRBV6-5 and TRBJ2-3; TRBD2 matches 9 bases in the middle. The CDR3 in this case is CASRSRGGAWDTQYF. At the DNA level, the sequence is TGTGCCAGCAGATCCCGCGGGGGGGCCTGGGATACGCAGTATTTT.